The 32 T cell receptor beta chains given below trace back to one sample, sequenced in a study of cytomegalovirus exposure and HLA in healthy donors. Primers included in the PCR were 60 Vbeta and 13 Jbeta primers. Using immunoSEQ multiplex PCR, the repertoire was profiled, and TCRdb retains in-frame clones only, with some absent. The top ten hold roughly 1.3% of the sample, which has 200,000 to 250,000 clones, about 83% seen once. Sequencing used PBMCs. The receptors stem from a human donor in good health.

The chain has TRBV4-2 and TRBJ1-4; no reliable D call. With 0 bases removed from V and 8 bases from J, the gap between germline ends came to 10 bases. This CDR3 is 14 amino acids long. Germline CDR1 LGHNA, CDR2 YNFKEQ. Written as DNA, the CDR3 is TGTGCCAGCAGCCAAGACACTGAAAACGAAAAACTGTTTTTT. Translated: CASSQDTENEKLFF.

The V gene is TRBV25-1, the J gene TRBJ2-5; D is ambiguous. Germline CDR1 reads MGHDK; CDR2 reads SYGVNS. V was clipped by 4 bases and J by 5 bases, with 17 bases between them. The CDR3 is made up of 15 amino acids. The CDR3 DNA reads TGTGCCAGCAGTGTCCACACGACCCCAGCGGAGACCCAGTACTTC. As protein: CASSVHTTPAETQYF.

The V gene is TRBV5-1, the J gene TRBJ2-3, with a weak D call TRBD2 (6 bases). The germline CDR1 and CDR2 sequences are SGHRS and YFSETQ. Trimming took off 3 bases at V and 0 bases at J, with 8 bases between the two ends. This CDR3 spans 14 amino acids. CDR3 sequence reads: CASSSGDSTDTQYF. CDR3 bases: TGCGCCAGCAGCTCGGGGGACAGCACAGATACGCAGTATTTT.

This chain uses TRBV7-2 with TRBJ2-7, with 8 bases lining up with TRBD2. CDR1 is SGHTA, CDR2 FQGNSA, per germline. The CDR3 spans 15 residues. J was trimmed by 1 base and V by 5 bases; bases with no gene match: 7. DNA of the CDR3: TGTGCCAGCAGCGCACTAGCGGTCCGATCCTACGAGCAGTACTTC. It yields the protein CASSALAVRSYEQYF.

CDR3 in DNA: TGTGCCATCATGCAGGGTCCATATTACTATGGCTACACCTTC. Translation gives CAIMQGPYYYGYTF. J is TRBJ1-2 and V is TRBV10-3; D may be TRBD1 (5 bases). CDR3 length equals 14 residues. V was cut by 7 bases and J by 3 bases, with 15 bases left in between. Germline V gene lookup returns CDR1 ENHRY and CDR2 SYGVKD.

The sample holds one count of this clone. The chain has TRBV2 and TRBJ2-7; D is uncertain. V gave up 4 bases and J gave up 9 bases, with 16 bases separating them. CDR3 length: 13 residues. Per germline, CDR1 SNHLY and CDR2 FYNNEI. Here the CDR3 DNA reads TGTGCCAGCAGTGGGCGGTTACTACGAGGGCAGTACTTC. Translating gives CASSGRLLRGQYF.

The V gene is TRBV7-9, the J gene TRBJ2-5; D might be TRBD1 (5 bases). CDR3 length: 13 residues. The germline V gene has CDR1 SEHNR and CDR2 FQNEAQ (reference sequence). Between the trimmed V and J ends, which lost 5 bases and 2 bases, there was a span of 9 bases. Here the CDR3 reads CASSLRGQETQYF. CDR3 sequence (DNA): TGTGCCAGCAGCCTAAGGGGACAAGAGACCCAGTACTTC.

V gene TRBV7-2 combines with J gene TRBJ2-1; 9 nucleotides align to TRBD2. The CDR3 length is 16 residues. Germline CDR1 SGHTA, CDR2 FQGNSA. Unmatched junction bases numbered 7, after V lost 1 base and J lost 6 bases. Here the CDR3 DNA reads TGTGCCAGCAGCTTAGTCGGAGGAGCGGGAGGCAATGAGCAGTTCTTC. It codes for CASSLVGGAGGNEQFF.

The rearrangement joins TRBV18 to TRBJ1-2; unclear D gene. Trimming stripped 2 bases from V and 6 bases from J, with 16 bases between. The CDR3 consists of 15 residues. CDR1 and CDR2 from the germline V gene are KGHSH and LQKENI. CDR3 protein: CASSPDRRGNDGYTF. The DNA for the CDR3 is TGTGCCAGCTCACCAGATCGACGGGGAAACGATGGCTACACCTTC.

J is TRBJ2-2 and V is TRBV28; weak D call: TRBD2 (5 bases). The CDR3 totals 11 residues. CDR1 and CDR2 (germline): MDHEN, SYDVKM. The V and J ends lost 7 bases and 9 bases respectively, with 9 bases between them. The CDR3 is CASNEGRELFF. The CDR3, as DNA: TGTGCCAGCAATGAGGGCAGGGAGCTGTTTTTT.

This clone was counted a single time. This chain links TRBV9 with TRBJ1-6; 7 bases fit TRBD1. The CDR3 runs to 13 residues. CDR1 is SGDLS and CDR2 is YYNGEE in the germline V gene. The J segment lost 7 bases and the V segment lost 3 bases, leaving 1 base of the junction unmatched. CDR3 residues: CASSEGANSPLHF. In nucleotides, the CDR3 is TGTGCCAGCAGCGAGGGGGCAAATTCACCCCTCCACTTT.

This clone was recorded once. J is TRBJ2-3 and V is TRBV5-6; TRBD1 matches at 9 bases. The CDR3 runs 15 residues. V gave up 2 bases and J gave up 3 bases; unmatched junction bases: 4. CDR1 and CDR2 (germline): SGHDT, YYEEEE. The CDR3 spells CASSFGDRVTDTQYF. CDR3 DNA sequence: TGTGCCAGCAGCTTCGGGGACAGGGTAACAGATACGCAGTATTTT. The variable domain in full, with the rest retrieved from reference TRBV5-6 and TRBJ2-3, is DAGVTQSPTHLIKTRGQQVTLRCSPKSGHDTVSWYQQALGQGPQFIFQYYEEEERQRGNFPDRFSGHQFPNYSSELNVNALLLGDSALYLCASSFGDRVTDTQYFGPGTRLTVL.

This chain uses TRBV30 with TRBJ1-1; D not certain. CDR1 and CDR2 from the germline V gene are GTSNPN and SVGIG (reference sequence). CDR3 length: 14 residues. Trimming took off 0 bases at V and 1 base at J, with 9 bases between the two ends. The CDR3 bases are TGTGCCTGGAGTGTACGGGTGGCGAACACTGAAGCTTTCTTT. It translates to CAWSVRVANTEAFF.

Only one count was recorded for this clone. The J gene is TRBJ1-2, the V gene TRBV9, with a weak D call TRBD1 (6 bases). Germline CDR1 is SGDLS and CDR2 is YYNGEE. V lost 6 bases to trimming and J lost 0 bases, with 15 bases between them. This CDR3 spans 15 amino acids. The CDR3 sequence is CASTATGQTNYGYTF. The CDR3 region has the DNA TGTGCCAGCACTGCCACGGGACAAACTAACTATGGCTACACCTTC.

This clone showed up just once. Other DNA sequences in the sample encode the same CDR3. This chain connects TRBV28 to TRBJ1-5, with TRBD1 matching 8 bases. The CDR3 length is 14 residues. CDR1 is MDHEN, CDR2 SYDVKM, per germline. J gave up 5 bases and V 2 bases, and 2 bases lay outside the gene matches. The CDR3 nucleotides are TGTGCCAGCAGTTTAACAGGGGGGGATCAGCCCCAGCATTTT. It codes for CASSLTGGDQPQHF. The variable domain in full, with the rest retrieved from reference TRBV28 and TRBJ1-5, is DVKVTQSSRYLVKRTGEKVFLECVQDMDHENMFWYRQDPGLGLRLIYFSYDVKMKEKGDIPEGYSVSREKKERFSLILESASTNQTSMYLCASSLTGGDQPQHFGDGTRLSIL.

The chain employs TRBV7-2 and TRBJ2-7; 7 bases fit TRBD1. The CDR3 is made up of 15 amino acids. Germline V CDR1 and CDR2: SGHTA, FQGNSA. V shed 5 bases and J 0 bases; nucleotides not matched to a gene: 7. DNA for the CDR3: TGTGCCAGCAGCCCATGGACAGGCATCTCCTACGAGCAGTACTTC. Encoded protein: CASSPWTGISYEQYF.

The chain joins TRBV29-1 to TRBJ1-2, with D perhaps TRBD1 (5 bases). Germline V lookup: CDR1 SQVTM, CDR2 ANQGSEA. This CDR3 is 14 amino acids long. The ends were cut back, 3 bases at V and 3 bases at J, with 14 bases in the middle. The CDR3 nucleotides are TGCAGCGTTGAGGAAAGGGGAGGGTACTATGGCTACACCTTC. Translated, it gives CSVEERGGYYGYTF. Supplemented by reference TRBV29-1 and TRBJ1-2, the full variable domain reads SAVISQKPSRDICQRGTSLTIQCQVDSQVTMMFWYRQQPGQSLTLIATANQGSEATYESGFVIDKFPISRPNLTFSTLTVSNMSPEDSSIYLCSVEERGGYYGYTFGSGTRLTVV.

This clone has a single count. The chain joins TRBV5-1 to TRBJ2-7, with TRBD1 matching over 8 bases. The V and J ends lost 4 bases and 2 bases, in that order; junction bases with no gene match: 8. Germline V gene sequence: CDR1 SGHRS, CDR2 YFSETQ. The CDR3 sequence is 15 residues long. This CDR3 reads CASSTTWGQAYEQYF. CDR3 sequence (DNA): TGCGCCAGCAGCACTACCTGGGGACAGGCCTACGAGCAGTACTTC.

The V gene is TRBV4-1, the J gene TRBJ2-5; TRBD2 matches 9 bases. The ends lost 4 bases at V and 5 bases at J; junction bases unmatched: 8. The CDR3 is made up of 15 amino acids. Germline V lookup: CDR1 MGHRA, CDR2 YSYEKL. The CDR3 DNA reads TGCGCCAGCAGCCCAGAGGGAACTAGCGGGGAGACCCAGTACTTC. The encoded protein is CASSPEGTSGETQYF.

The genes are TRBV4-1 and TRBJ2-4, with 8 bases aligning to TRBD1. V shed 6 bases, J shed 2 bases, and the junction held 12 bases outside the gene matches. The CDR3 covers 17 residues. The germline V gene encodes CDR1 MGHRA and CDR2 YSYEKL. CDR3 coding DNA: TGCGCCAGCAGACCGATCGGACAGGGTGTGACCAAAAACATTCAGTACTTC. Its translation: CASRPIGQGVTKNIQYF.

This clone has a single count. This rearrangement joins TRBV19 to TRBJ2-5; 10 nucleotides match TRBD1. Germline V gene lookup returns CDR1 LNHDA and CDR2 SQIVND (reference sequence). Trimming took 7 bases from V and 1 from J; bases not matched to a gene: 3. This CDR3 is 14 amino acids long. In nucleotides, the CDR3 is TGTGCCAGTAAAGGGGACAGGGGCCAAGAGACCCAGTACTTC. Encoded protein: CASKGDRGQETQYF.

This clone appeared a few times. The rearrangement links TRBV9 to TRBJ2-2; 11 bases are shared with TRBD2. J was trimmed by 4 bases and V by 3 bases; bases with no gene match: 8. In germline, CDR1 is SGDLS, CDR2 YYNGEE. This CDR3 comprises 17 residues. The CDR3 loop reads CASSGRLAGSPTGELFF. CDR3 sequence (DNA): TGTGCCAGCAGCGGGCGACTAGCGGGATCCCCCACCGGGGAGCTGTTTTTT.

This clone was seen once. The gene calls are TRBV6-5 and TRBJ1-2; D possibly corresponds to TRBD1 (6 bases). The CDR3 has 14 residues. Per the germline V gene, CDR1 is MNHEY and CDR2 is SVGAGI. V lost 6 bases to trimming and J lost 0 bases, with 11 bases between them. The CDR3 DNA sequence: TGTGCCAGCAGCTACGGACAGTCTAACTATGGCTACACCTTC. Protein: CASSYGQSNYGYTF.

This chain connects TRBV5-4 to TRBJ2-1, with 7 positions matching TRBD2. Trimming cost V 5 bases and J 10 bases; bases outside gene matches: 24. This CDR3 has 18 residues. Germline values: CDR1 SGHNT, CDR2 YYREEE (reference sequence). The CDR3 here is CASSKGLSGTPTVGEQFF. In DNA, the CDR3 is TGTGCCAGCAGTAAAGGTCTCAGCGGGACCCCTACCGTTGGGGAGCAGTTCTTC.

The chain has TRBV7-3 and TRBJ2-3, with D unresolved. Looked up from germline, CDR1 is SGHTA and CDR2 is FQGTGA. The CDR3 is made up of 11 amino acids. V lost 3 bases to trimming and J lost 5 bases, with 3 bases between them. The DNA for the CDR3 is TGTGCCAGCAGCTTCGGAGATACGCAGTATTTT. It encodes CASSFGDTQYF.

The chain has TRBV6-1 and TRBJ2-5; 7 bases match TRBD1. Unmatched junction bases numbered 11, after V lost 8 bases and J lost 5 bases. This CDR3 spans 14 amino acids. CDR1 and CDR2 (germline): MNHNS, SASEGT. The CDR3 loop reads CASRSRGFSETQYF. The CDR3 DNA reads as TGTGCCAGCCGGTCCAGGGGGTTCTCGGAGACCCAGTACTTC.

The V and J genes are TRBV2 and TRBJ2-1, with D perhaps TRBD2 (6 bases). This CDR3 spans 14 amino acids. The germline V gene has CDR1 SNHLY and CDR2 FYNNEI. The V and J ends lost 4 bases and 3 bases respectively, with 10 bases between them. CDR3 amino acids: CASSAWTNYNEQFF. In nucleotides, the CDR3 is TGTGCCAGCAGTGCCTGGACTAACTACAATGAGCAGTTCTTC.

The CDR3 spells CASSLMPPGRGSYQPQHF. CDR3 nucleotide sequence: TGTGCCAGCAGCTTAATGCCTCCTGGCAGGGGTTCTTATCAGCCCCAGCATTTT. V usage is TRBV7-2 and J usage is TRBJ1-5, with D possibly matching TRBD1 (6 bases). With 2 bases removed from V and 5 bases from J, the gap between germline ends came to 22 bases. Per germline, CDR1 SGHTA and CDR2 FQGNSA. This CDR3 contains 18 residues.

The CDR3 nucleotides read TGTGCCAGCAGCAAAAACAGCCAAGAGACCCAGTACTTC. Protein product: CASSKNSQETQYF. The V and J genes are TRBV21-1 and TRBJ2-5; no check of the table's D call, TRBD1, against the DNA was made. TRBV21-1 corresponds to a pseudogene. CDR3 length equals 13 residues.

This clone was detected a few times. Written as DNA, the CDR3 is TGTGCCAGCAGTGTGGCTTACACAGATACGCAGTATTTT. It translates to CASSVAYTDTQYF. The chain is built from TRBV2 and TRBJ2-3; D uncertain. Germline loops: CDR1 SNHLY, CDR2 FYNNEI. This CDR3 is 13 amino acids long. The V and J ends lost 4 bases and 2 bases respectively, with 7 bases between them.

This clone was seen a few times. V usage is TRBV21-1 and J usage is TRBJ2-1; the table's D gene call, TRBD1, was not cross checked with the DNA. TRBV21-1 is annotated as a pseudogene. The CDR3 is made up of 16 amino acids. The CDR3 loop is CASSKAGRVSHNEQFF. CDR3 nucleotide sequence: TGTGCCAGCAGCAAAGCAGGCAGGGTGAGCCACAATGAGCAGTTCTTC.

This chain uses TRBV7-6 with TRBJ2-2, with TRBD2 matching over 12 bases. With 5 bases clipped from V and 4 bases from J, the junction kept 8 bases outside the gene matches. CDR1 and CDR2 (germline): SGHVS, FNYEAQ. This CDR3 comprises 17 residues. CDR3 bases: TGTGCCAGCAGCAGGGGGACTAGCGGGTCTGGCACCGGGGAGCTGTTTTTT. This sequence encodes CASSRGTSGSGTGELFF.